The 23 T cell receptor beta chains in this list originate from one sample, sequenced in a study of shared clonotypes between healthy human individuals. The naive CD8 fraction comprised CD45RO-negative cells positively selected for CCR7 and excluded terminally differentiated effector memory CD45RA+ cells. Repertoires were generated with immunoSEQ multiplex PCR, while TCRdb's copy carries only in-frame clones and drops some. This sample has 2 million to 2.5 million clones, with less than 95% found just once. Material: naive CD8+ T cells sorted from blood. The receptors were sampled from a man aged 18 to 29 in good health.

The chain has TRBV5-6 and TRBJ1-3, with TRBD1 as a possible D gene (5 bases). CDR3 size: 17 residues. Trimming stripped 0 bases from V and 0 bases from J, with 13 bases between. Germline CDR1 reads SGHDT; CDR2 reads YYEEEE. CDR3 sequence: CASSLVGEGNSGNTIYF. The DNA of the CDR3 is TGTGCCAGCAGCTTGGTCGGGGAGGGGAACTCTGGAAACACCATATATTTT. Combining the CDR3 with reference TRBV5-6 and TRBJ1-3 gives the whole variable domain DAGVTQSPTHLIKTRGQQVTLRCSPKSGHDTVSWYQQALGQGPQFIFQYYEEEERQRGNFPDRFSGHQFPNYSSELNVNALLLGDSALYLCASSLVGEGNSGNTIYFGEGSWLTVV.

The chain joins TRBV6-1 to TRBJ1-5; D remains unclear. This CDR3 contains 15 residues. In germline, CDR1 is MNHNS, CDR2 SASEGT. V was pared by 2 bases and J by 4 bases, with 12 bases between. The CDR3, as DNA: TGTGCCAGCAGTGAACCGGTAGTAGGAAATCAGCCCCAGCATTTT. Translating gives CASSEPVVGNQPQHF.

This chain uses TRBV27 with TRBJ2-7, with D perhaps matching TRBD2 (6 bases). Germline V gene data show CDR1 as MNHEY and CDR2 as SMNVEV (reference sequence). Trimming shortened V by 3 bases and J by 7 bases, and 13 bases separated the two germline ends. The CDR3 runs 13 residues. The CDR3 sequence is CASSFLEGGEQYF. For the CDR3, the DNA is TGTGCCAGCAGTTTTCTAGAGGGAGGAGAGCAGTACTTC.

The gene calls are TRBV2 and TRBJ2-3; D is ambiguous. CDR1 and CDR2 (germline): SNHLY, FYNNEI. Trimming took off 2 bases at V and 0 bases at J, with 9 bases between the two ends. This CDR3 comprises 15 residues. As DNA, the CDR3 is TGTGCCAGCAGTGAATTTTTGGGCAGCACAGATACGCAGTATTTT. This encodes CASSEFLGSTDTQYF.

This clone was seen just once. This same CDR3 is encoded by further DNA sequences in the sample. The chain uses TRBV27 and TRBJ2-5; the D gene is possibly TRBD2 (5 bases). The germline V gene has CDR1 MNHEY and CDR2 SMNVEV (reference sequence). The V end was cut by 5 bases, the J end by 0 bases, with 16 bases between. The CDR3 runs 16 residues. The CDR3 sequence: CASSPSAGEYQETQYF. In nucleotides, the CDR3 is TGTGCCAGCAGTCCCTCGGCGGGCGAGTACCAAGAGACCCAGTACTTC.

The table lists this clone with a count of one. J is TRBJ2-7 and V is TRBV6-5; 11 bases match TRBD2. Germline CDR1 and CDR2: MNHEY and SVGAGI. CDR3 length: 13 residues. Trimming took 2 bases from V and 11 from J; bases not matched to a gene: 5. The CDR3 sequence is CASSYGLAGIEYF. CDR3 nucleotide sequence: TGTGCCAGCAGTTACGGACTAGCGGGTATTGAGTACTTC.

The chain links TRBV6-1 to TRBJ1-3, with D perhaps TRBD1 (6 bases). Germline V lookup: CDR1 MNHNS, CDR2 SASEGT. The CDR3 totals 14 residues. Trimming removed 8 bases at V and 2 bases at J, with 13 bases between. The CDR3 bases are TGTGCCAGCCTCGTCAGGGGCCCTGGAAACACCATATATTTT. This translates into CASLVRGPGNTIYF.

The chain recombines TRBV30 with TRBJ2-3; D may be TRBD2 (5 bases). Looked up from germline, CDR1 is GTSNPN and CDR2 is SVGIG (reference sequence). Trimming pared 4 bases from V and 0 bases from J, leaving 14 bases between. The CDR3 covers 15 residues. In DNA form, the CDR3 reads TGTGCCTGGATTGCTAGCAGAGGAAGCACAGATACGCAGTATTTT. This codes for CAWIASRGSTDTQYF.

The chain couples TRBV7-9 to TRBJ2-3, with TRBD1 matching over 7 bases. This CDR3 has 14 amino acids. V lost 6 bases to trimming and J lost 2 bases; unmatched junction nucleotides: 5. CDR1 and CDR2 from the germline V gene are SEHNR and FQNEAQ (reference sequence). The CDR3 DNA reads TGTGCCAGCAGTGACAGGGTTTCCACAGATACGCAGTATTTT. This encodes CASSDRVSTDTQYF. The whole variable domain, remainder taken from reference TRBV7-9 and TRBJ2-3, is DTGVSQNPRHKITKRGQNVTFRCDPISEHNRLYWYRQTLGQGPEFLTYFQNEAQLEKSRLLSDRFSAERPKGSFSTLEIQRTEQGDSAMYLCASSDRVSTDTQYFGPGTRLTVL.

The chain employs TRBV7-9 and TRBJ2-7; D ambiguous. In germline, CDR1 is SEHNR, CDR2 FQNEAQ (reference sequence). The V end lost 3 bases, the J end lost 3 bases, and 12 bases lay between the germline ends. The CDR3 covers 14 residues. The CDR3 reads CASSFRVAGYEQYF. CDR3 nucleotide sequence: TGTGCCAGCAGCTTTAGGGTGGCTGGCTACGAGCAGTACTTC. The full variable domain, with the rest looked up from reference TRBV7-9 and TRBJ2-7, is DTGVSQNPRHKITKRGQNVTFRCDPISEHNRLYWYRQTLGQGPEFLTYFQNEAQLEKSRLLSDRFSAERPKGSFSTLEIQRTEQGDSAMYLCASSFRVAGYEQYFGPGTRLTVT.

This chain joins TRBV2 and TRBJ2-1, with 8 bases aligning to TRBD1. CDR3 length equals 15 residues. After removal of 6 bases from V and 5 bases from J, the junction contained 9 bases not matched to a gene. Per germline, CDR1 SNHLY and CDR2 FYNNEI. Here the CDR3 reads CASRVVPGQDNEQFF. The CDR3 DNA reads as TGTGCCAGCAGGGTAGTCCCGGGACAGGACAATGAGCAGTTCTTC.

DNA for the CDR3: TGTGCCAGCAGTGATTCTGGGCCGTTAAGTGAGCAGTTCTTC. This codes for CASSDSGPLSEQFF. The chain uses TRBV6-4 and TRBJ2-1; D not resolved. V was pared by 3 bases and J by 9 bases, with 15 bases between. The germline V gene encodes CDR1 MRHNA and CDR2 SNTAGT. This CDR3 has 14 residues.

The rearrangement links TRBV7-8 to TRBJ1-4; tentative D call: TRBD1 (5 bases). CDR3 length: 17 amino acids. With 1 base removed from V and 4 bases from J, the gap between germline ends came to 16 bases. Germline CDR1 SGHVS, CDR2 FQNEAQ. The CDR3 region is CASSLVESGAFNEKLFF. DNA of the CDR3: TGTGCCAGCAGCTTAGTGGAGAGTGGGGCTTTTAATGAAAAACTGTTTTTT.

The V gene is TRBV5-1, the J gene TRBJ1-2; 7 bases match TRBD1. The CDR3 runs 15 residues. Germline-derived CDR1 and CDR2 are SGHRS and YFSETQ. The junction had 9 bases not matched to a gene; V was cut back by 4 bases and J by 3 bases. The CDR3 sequence: CASSPGTASYYGYTF. CDR3 bases: TGCGCCAGCAGCCCCGGGACAGCGTCTTACTATGGCTACACCTTC.

The V and J genes are TRBV6-5 and TRBJ2-4, with D possibly being TRBD2 (5 bases). The CDR3 extends over 11 amino acids. Germline loops: CDR1 MNHEY, CDR2 SVGAGI. V shed 6 bases and J shed 8 bases, with 8 bases lying between them. The DNA for the CDR3 is TGTGCCAGCAGGGAGGCGGACATTCAGTACTTC. This sequence encodes CASREADIQYF.

The chain recombines TRBV7-3 with TRBJ2-3, with 13 bases that match TRBD2. Germline V gives CDR1 SGHTA, CDR2 FQGTGA. Trimming cost V 2 bases and J 6 bases; bases outside gene matches: 5. CDR3 size: 16 residues. The DNA for the CDR3 is TGTGCCAGCAGCTTAGAAGGACTAGCGGGGGTGGATACGCAGTATTTT. It codes for CASSLEGLAGVDTQYF.

This clone was seen just once. V usage is TRBV25-1 and J usage is TRBJ1-1; D uncertain. Germline V gene data show CDR1 as MGHDK and CDR2 as SYGVNS. The CDR3 length is 13 residues. V shed 2 bases and J shed 5 bases, with 9 bases lying between them. The CDR3 coding sequence is TGTGCCAGCAGTGAAGTCCCGGAAACTGAAGCTTTCTTT. Its protein product is CASSEVPETEAFF. The complete variable domain, with remaining parts taken from reference TRBV25-1 and TRBJ1-1, reads EADIYQTPRYLVIGTGKKITLECSQTMGHDKMYWYQQDPGMELHLIHYSYGVNSTEKGDLSSESTVSRIRTEHFPLTLESARPSHTSQYLCASSEVPETEAFFGQGTRLTVV.

The chain carries TRBV6-1 and TRBJ2-7; D gene uncertain. Looked up from germline, CDR1 is MNHNS and CDR2 is SASEGT. Trimming removed 3 bases from V and 0 bases from J, with 12 bases in between. The CDR3 is made up of 15 amino acids. CDR3 in amino acids: CASSDWPGSSYEQYF. Written as DNA, the CDR3 is TGTGCCAGCAGTGATTGGCCAGGTAGCTCCTACGAGCAGTACTTC.

This clone occurred once. At the DNA level, this CDR3 is encoded by other sequences in the same sample as well. This chain uses TRBV27 with TRBJ1-1; D gene uncertain. Trimming shortened V by 3 bases and J by 2 bases, and 7 bases separated the two germline ends. The CDR3 spans 13 residues. Per germline, CDR1 MNHEY and CDR2 SMNVEV (reference sequence). Here the CDR3 DNA reads TGTGCCAGCAGTTTGTCTGCTAACACTGAAGCTTTCTTT. Translated, it gives CASSLSANTEAFF.

The genes are TRBV14 and TRBJ2-3; D gene unclear. This CDR3 has 13 amino acids. CDR1 is SGHDN, CDR2 FVKESK, per germline. Trimming pared 3 bases from V and 6 bases from J, leaving 10 bases between. DNA for the CDR3: TGTGCCAGCAGCCAGGCGAATGGGGATACGCAGTATTTT. This gives the protein CASSQANGDTQYF.

V is TRBV5-5 and J is TRBJ1-2, with D unclear. V was clipped by 2 bases and J by 2 bases, with 7 bases between them. The CDR3 loop spans 13 amino acids. CDR1 is SGHKS, CDR2 YYEKEE, per germline (reference sequence). The CDR3 bases are TGTGCCAGCAGCTTAAACAGCAACTATGGCTACACCTTC. This sequence encodes CASSLNSNYGYTF.

About this clone itself: The same CDR3 also results from other DNA sequences found in this sample. The V and J genes are TRBV2 and TRBJ2-7, with a possible D match to TRBD1 (6 bases). Germline CDR1 and CDR2: SNHLY and FYNNEI. The CDR3 length is 13 residues. Trimming stripped 6 bases from V and 1 base from J, with 10 bases between. CDR3 residues: CASRTGVSYEQYF. Written as DNA, the CDR3 is TGTGCCAGCAGGACAGGCGTGTCCTACGAGCAGTACTTC.

The genes are TRBV7-6 and TRBJ2-7; no reliable D call. There are 14 residues in the CDR3. V was clipped by 3 bases and J by 0 bases, with 9 bases between them. Germline values: CDR1 SGHVS, CDR2 FNYEAQ. CDR3 DNA: TGTGCCAGCAGCTTGACGGTAAACTCCTACGAGCAGTACTTC. Protein: CASSLTVNSYEQYF.